Sequencing of this T cell receptor beta chain was carried out in a study of shared T cell receptors in the human thymus. Method: immunoSEQ multiplex PCR; TCRdb's copy keeps in-frame clones and lacks some. The table lists tens of thousands of clones, over 90% of them singletons. This CDR3 spans 14 amino acids. Germline loops: CDR1 SGHTA, CDR2 FQGTGA. With V trimmed by 5 bases and J by 9 bases, 11 bases remained unmatched. The TCR originated in a human donor. V is TRBV7-3 and J is TRBJ2-7; 9 nucleotides line up with TRBD1. Sequencing input: thymocytes. This chain's CDR3 is CASSPSGQGTGQYF. The CDR3 DNA is TGTGCCAGCAGCCCCTCGGGACAGGGCACTGGGCAGTACTTC.